These 3 T cell receptor beta chains share one sample of origin, sequenced in a study of immune evolution from preneoplasia to lung adenocarcinoma. Profiled with immunoSEQ multiplex PCR; TCRdb holds only in-frame clones, not every one. The data hold some 15,000 clones, with 70% to 90% observed a single time. Sequenced input: FFPE minimally invasive lung adenocarcinoma tissue. The receptors derive from a person aged 70 to 79 with lung adenocarcinoma.

The chain couples TRBV5-4 to TRBJ2-7; TRBD1 is a possible D gene (5 bases). Germline assignment: CDR1 SGHNT and CDR2 YYREEE (reference sequence). The CDR3 has 13 residues. The ends were cut back, 2 bases at V and 6 bases at J, with 12 bases in the middle. CDR3 loop: CASSFHQGSEQYF. In DNA, the CDR3 is TGTGCCAGCAGCTTTCACCAGGGTTCCGAGCAGTACTTC.

This clone was observed a single time. The gene calls are TRBV11-2 and TRBJ1-1, with D unresolved. This CDR3 spans 14 amino acids. Germline CDR1 is SGHAT and CDR2 is FQNNGV. Trimming cost V 1 base and J 4 bases, with 10 bases left between them. CDR3 DNA: TGTGCCAGCAGCTTAGTGGGTGATGGCACTGAAGCTTTCTTT. It translates to CASSLVGDGTEAFF.

This sequence joins TRBV2 and TRBJ2-2; 13 bases align to TRBD2. V shed 7 bases and J 5 bases; nucleotides not matched to a gene: 4. CDR1 is SNHLY, CDR2 FYNNEI, per germline. CDR3 length: 15 amino acids. The CDR3, as DNA: TGTGCCAGCACGGGACTAGCGGGGATTACCGGGGAGCTGTTTTTT. Protein sequence: CASTGLAGITGELFF. Together with reference TRBV2 and TRBJ2-2, the CDR3 gives the full variable domain: EPEVTQTPSHQVTQMGQEVILRCVPISNHLYFYWYRQILGQKVEFLVSFYNNEISEKSEIFDDQFSVERPDGSNFTLKIRSTKLEDSAMYFCASTGLAGITGELFFGEGSRLTVL.